The clone carrying this T cell receptor beta chain appeared once. Germline-derived CDR1 and CDR2 are SGHRS and YFSETQ. This CDR3 is 13 amino acids long. Deletions cut 3 bases from V and 3 bases from J, with 10 bases between. This sample was taken from a study of control samples from healthy donors and cancer patients. The assay was immunoSEQ multiplex PCR, and TCRdb's table has in-frame clones only and misses some. The sample holds 98,000 or so clones, approximately 81% seen once. The sequenced sample was blood. This sequence was found in a woman aged 25 to 39 in good health. This rearrangement joins TRBV5-1 to TRBJ2-7; D perhaps matches TRBD1 (5 bases). CDR3 nucleotides: TGCGCCAGCAGCTCCTACCAGGGCTACGAGCAGTACTTC. Amino acids: CASSSYQGYEQYF.